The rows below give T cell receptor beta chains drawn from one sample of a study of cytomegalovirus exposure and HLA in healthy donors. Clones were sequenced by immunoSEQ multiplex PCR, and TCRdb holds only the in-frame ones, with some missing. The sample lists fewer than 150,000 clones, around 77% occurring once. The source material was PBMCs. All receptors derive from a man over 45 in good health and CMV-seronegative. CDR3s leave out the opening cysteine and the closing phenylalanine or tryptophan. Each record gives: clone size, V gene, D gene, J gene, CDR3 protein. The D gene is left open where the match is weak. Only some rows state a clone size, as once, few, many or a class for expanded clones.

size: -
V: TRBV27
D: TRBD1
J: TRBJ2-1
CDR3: ASIFRGEQF

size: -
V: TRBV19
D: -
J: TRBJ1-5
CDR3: ASSIERRVSNQPQH

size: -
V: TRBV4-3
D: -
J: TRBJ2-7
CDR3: ASSPGFGNEQY

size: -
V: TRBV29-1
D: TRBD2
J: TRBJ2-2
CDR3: SVGGAGGVAGELF

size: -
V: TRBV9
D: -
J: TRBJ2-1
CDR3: ASSVGQASSEQF

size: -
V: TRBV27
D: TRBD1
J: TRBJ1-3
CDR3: ASSLTGQGYGNTIY

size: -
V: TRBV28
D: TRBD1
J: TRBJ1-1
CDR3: ASSLFGPTGAEAF

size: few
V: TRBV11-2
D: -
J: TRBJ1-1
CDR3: ASSLDKNTEAF

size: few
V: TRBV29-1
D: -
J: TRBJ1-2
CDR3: SVPDGGARIYGYT

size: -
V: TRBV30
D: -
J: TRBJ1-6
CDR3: AWSRQGNSPLH

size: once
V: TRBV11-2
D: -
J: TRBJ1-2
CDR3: ASSLAVQGTPYGYT

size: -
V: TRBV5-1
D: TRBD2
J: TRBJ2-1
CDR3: ASSLGTSWGEQF

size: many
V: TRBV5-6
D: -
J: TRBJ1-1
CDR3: ASSLLGGVDTEAF

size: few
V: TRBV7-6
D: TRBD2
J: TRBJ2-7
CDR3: ASSLKDPSGISYEQY

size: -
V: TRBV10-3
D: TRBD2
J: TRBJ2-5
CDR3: AISESLAGEETQY

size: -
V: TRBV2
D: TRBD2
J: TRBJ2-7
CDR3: ASLLAGGPYEQY

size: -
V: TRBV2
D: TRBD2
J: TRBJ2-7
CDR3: ASSAGFSTSRSYEQY